These 4 T cell receptor beta chains were sequenced from one sample in a study of T cells after yellow fever vaccination. One entry per CDR3 protein results from TCRdb running MiXCR on the 5' RACE reads. The sample comprises 300,000 or so distinct CDR3 sequences, roughly 13% of which are singletons, and about 0.51% rests with the top ten. The specimen comprised CD4+ T cells sorted from PBMCs, sampled 45 days after the yellow fever booster vaccination. All receptors come from a man aged 30 to 45 who received the YFV17D yellow fever vaccine.

The chain carries TRBV7-8 and TRBJ2-3; 8 nucleotides align to TRBD2. The CDR3 length is 16 residues. The ends lost 5 bases at V and 5 bases at J; junction bases unmatched: 12. Looked up from germline, CDR1 is SGHVS and CDR2 is FQNEAQ. The CDR3 protein is CASSAQTGGLLDTQYF. The CDR3 DNA follows: TGTGCCAGCAGCGCACAAACGGGAGGGCTGTTAGATACGCAGTATTTT. Based on the CDR3 plus reference TRBV7-8 and TRBJ2-3, the full variable domain is GAGVSQSPRYKVAKRGQDVALRCDPISGHVSLFWYQQALGQGPEFLTYFQNEAQLDKSGLPSDRFFAERPEGSVSTLKIQRTQQEDSAVYLCASSAQTGGLLDTQYFGPGTRLTVL.

The chain recombines TRBV27 with TRBJ1-1, with D perhaps TRBD1 (5 bases). CDR3 length equals 14 residues. V shed 2 bases and J shed 5 bases, with 12 bases lying between them. Germline V gives CDR1 MNHEY, CDR2 SMNVEV (reference sequence). CDR3 sequence: CASSLGGTRTEAFF. The CDR3 DNA sequence: TGTGCCAGCAGTTTAGGGGGGACGCGAACTGAAGCTTTCTTT.

The sample holds a few counts of this clonotype. This rearrangement joins TRBV5-1 to TRBJ2-1; TRBD2 matches 7 bases. In germline, CDR1 is SGHRS, CDR2 YFSETQ. J was trimmed by 2 bases and V by 5 bases; bases with no gene match: 4. The CDR3 is 14 amino acids. The CDR3 region has the DNA TGCGCCAGCAGGCTAGCGGAGGCCTACAATGAGCAGTTCTTC. Amino acids: CASRLAEAYNEQFF. Full variable domain (missing parts from reference TRBV5-1 and TRBJ2-1): KAGVTQTPRYLIKTRGQQVTLSCSPISGHRSVSWYQQTPGQGLQFLFEYFSETQRNKGNFPGRFSGRQFSNSRSEMNVSTLELGDSALYLCASRLAEAYNEQFFGPGTRLTVL.

This clonotype was recorded a few times. The J gene is TRBJ1-3, the V gene TRBV20-1, with D perhaps matching TRBD1 (5 bases). Germline CDR1 and CDR2: DFQATT and SNEGSKA (reference sequence). The CDR3 is made up of 13 amino acids. V lost 4 bases to trimming and J lost 3 bases, with 10 bases between them. CDR3 coding DNA: TGCAGTGCTATTCGGGGACGTGGAAACACCATATATTTT. Translating it yields CSAIRGRGNTIYF.